A single sample is the source of the 16 T cell receptor beta chains below, sequenced in a study of identical twins' blood T cells. TCRdb re-derived calls from the 5' RACE reads in MiXCR, one entry per CDR3 protein. The sample has around 1,200 distinct CDR3 sequences; about 87% are singletons. The sample was PBMCs. These receptors all come from a woman between 18 and 50 years old in good health.

The chain has TRBV7-2 and TRBJ2-7; tentatively, D is TRBD1 (5 bases). The ends were cut back, 3 bases at V and 4 bases at J, with 7 bases in the middle. The CDR3 runs 12 residues. Germline V CDR1 and CDR2: SGHTA, FQGNSA. CDR3 amino acids: CASSFQGYEQYF. The CDR3 DNA reads as TGTGCCAGCAGCTTTCAGGGATACGAGCAGTACTTC.

V is TRBV2 and J is TRBJ1-1; no definite D call. The CDR3 spans 14 residues. CDR1 is SNHLY and CDR2 is FYNNEI in the germline V gene. V lost 4 bases, J lost 8 bases, and 17 bases lay in between. CDR3 in amino acids: CASSGVFVEREAFF. DNA for the CDR3: TGTGCCAGCAGTGGGGTATTTGTGGAAAGGGAAGCTTTCTTT. The whole variable domain, filled in from reference TRBV2 and TRBJ1-1, reads EPEVTQTPSHQVTQMGQEVILRCVPISNHLYFYWYRQILGQKVEFLVSFYNNEISEKSEIFDDQFSVERPDGSNFTLKIRSTKLEDSAMYFCASSGVFVEREAFFGQGTRLTVV.

This clonotype has only one observation. The chain combines TRBV30 with TRBJ2-1, with 12 positions matching TRBD1. Germline assignment: CDR1 GTSNPN and CDR2 SVGIG (reference sequence). Unmatched junction bases numbered 15, after V lost 4 bases and J lost 8 bases. The CDR3 runs to 17 residues. CDR3 sequence (DNA): TGTGCCTGGACTCTTATACCTCCGGGACAGGGGGCCGATGAGCAGTTCTTC. The encoded protein is CAWTLIPPGQGADEQFF.

J is TRBJ1-1 and V is TRBV7-9; D uncertain. The CDR3 consists of 14 residues. CDR1 SEHNR and CDR2 FQNEAQ come from the germline V gene (reference sequence). Trimming pared 2 bases from V and 0 bases from J, leaving 7 bases between. The CDR3 region is CASSLNSLNTEAFF. CDR3 DNA: TGTGCCAGCAGCTTAAACTCCTTGAACACTGAAGCTTTCTTT.

The V call is TRBV6-5, the J call TRBJ1-1; 9 nucleotides line up with TRBD1. Germline V gene data show CDR1 as MNHEY and CDR2 as SVGAGI. CDR3 size: 15 residues. Trimming cost V 4 bases and J 4 bases; bases outside gene matches: 7. CDR3 nucleotides: TGTGCCAGCAGTTTAGGGACAGGGTATCGCACTGAAGCTTTCTTT. Translation gives CASSLGTGYRTEAFF.

This clonotype has a single count. V gene TRBV11-2 combines with J gene TRBJ1-5, with D possibly being TRBD1 (5 bases). Germline-derived CDR1 and CDR2 are SGHAT and FQNNGV. Trimming pared 3 bases from V and 5 bases from J, leaving 14 bases between. The CDR3 sequence is 15 residues long. CDR3 loop: CASSFNRQSHQPQHF. In DNA, the CDR3 is TGTGCCAGCAGCTTTAACAGACAGAGTCATCAGCCCCAGCATTTT.

The V gene is TRBV18, the J gene TRBJ1-1, with D unclear. This CDR3 has 14 residues. Trimming cost V 2 bases and J 1 base, with 8 bases left between them. Germline CDR1 KGHSH, CDR2 LQKENI. CDR3 bases: TGTGCCAGCTCACCAACGCAGGAGAACACTGAAGCTTTCTTT. Residues: CASSPTQENTEAFF.

V usage is TRBV6-1 and J usage is TRBJ1-5; D gene unclear. The CDR3 totals 15 residues. The V end was cut by 6 bases, the J end by 4 bases, with 16 bases between. CDR1 is MNHNS, CDR2 SASEGT, per germline. The CDR3 reads CASSDLKGGNQPQHF. The CDR3 region has the DNA TGTGCCAGCAGCGATCTAAAGGGCGGGAATCAGCCCCAGCATTTT.

This clonotype has a single count. One junction end disagrees with the germline gene, perhaps due to a read error. This chain connects TRBV10-3 to TRBJ1-4; TRBD1 is a possible D gene (5 bases). The CDR3 runs 15 residues. Germline V lookup: CDR1 ENHRY, CDR2 SYGVKD. The CDR3 reads CVISERPGLNEKLFF. CDR3 nucleotides: TGTGTCATCAGTGAGCGTCCAGGGTTAAATGAAAAACTGTTTTTT.

The rearrangement joins TRBV20-1 to TRBJ1-5, with D hard to call. Trimming left V 1 base short and J 5 bases short, with 6 bases between. The CDR3 loop spans 12 amino acids. Germline values: CDR1 DFQATT, CDR2 SNEGSKA (reference sequence). The CDR3 spells CSARVGDQPQHF. DNA of the CDR3: TGCAGTGCTAGAGTTGGGGATCAGCCCCAGCATTTT.

This sequence joins TRBV4-3 and TRBJ2-3; D is unresolved. From germline, CDR1 is LGHNA and CDR2 YSLEER. The CDR3 length is 11 residues. Trimming left V 7 bases short and J 15 bases short, with 17 bases between. CDR3 bases: TGCGCCAGCACCCGCTCTCCTAGTAGCTATTTT. This sequence encodes CASTRSPSSYF.

CDR3 protein: CASSSILTGSRDEQFF. The DNA of the CDR3 is TGTGCCAGCAGCTCAATTTTGACAGGGTCGAGGGATGAGCAGTTCTTC. This rearrangement joins TRBV7-9 to TRBJ2-1, with TRBD1 matching 7 bases. Germline V gives CDR1 SEHNR, CDR2 FQNEAQ (reference sequence). J was trimmed by 8 bases and V by 4 bases; bases with no gene match: 14. The CDR3 is made up of 16 amino acids.

The chain is built from TRBV2 and TRBJ1-4; D uncertain. This CDR3 has 12 amino acids. Germline CDR1 and CDR2: SNHLY and FYNNEI. The germline V and J ends were trimmed by 7 bases and 6 bases, with 9 bases remaining between them. CDR3 amino acids: CASKGQHEKLFF. The CDR3 DNA reads as TGTGCCAGCAAAGGCCAGCATGAAAAACTGTTTTTT.

The chain employs TRBV6-1 and TRBJ2-1; maybe TRBD2 (6 bases). Per the germline V gene, CDR1 is MNHNS and CDR2 is SASEGT. CDR3 length equals 15 residues. V dropped 3 bases and J dropped 1 base, with 10 bases sitting between them. CDR3 coding DNA: TGTGCCAGCAGTGACCAGGGAGGATCCTACAATGAGCAGTTCTTC. The encoded protein is CASSDQGGSYNEQFF.

Worth noting for this clonotype: Germline and junction disagree at one end, which may indicate a read error. This sequence joins TRBV7-7 and TRBJ2-1, with 11 bases aligning to TRBD1. CDR1 is SSHAT, CDR2 FNYEAQ, per germline (reference sequence). The CDR3 runs to 15 residues. DNA for the CDR3: TGTGCTAGCAGCTTGGGACAGGGGGCCTACAATGAGCAGTTCTTC. It yields the protein CASSLGQGAYNEQFF. Supplemented by reference TRBV7-7 and TRBJ2-1, the full variable domain reads GAGVSQSPRYKVTKRGQDVTLRCDPISSHATLYWYQQALGQGPEFLTYFNYEAQPDKSGLPSDRFSAERPEGSISTLTIQRTEQRDSAMYRCASSLGQGAYNEQFFGPGTRLTVL.

This clonotype has more than one count but fewer than ten. This chain joins TRBV6-2 or TRBV6-3 and TRBJ1-6, with D possibly TRBD1 on 6 matching bases. This CDR3 comprises 16 residues. Trimming removed 0 bases from V and 7 bases from J, with 13 bases in between. CDR1 is MNHEY, CDR2 SVGEGT, per germline. The CDR3: CASSYSSGTPNSPLHF. The CDR3 nucleotides read TGTGCCAGCAGTTACTCGAGTGGGACACCAAATTCACCCCTCCACTTT.